Below, 5 T cell receptor beta chains from the same sample are listed, as sequenced in a study of regulatory T cells in long-lasting Graves disease. Arm-PCR of CDR3 regions and iRepertoire HTBI primers were the basis on which TCR beta libraries were built. TCRdb reanalysed the multiplex PCR reads using MiXCR and keeps one entry per CDR3 protein. The sample lists about 660,000 distinct CDR3 sequences, 30% occurring once. Time point: persistent/refractory GD, antithyroid drugs over 5 years with positive TRAb. There was RNA extracted from PBMCs, and the TCR library was made from it. The specimen comprised peripheral blood mononuclear cells (PBMCs), sampled when the disease was refractory, from a patient treated with antithyroid drugs. These TCRs come from a female donor with Graves disease.

This clonotype was detected ten times or more. The J gene is TRBJ1-6, the V gene TRBV28, with a weak D call TRBD1 (5 bases). The CDR3 has 18 residues. Trimming removed 2 bases at V and 7 bases at J, with 21 bases between. Germline loops: CDR1 MDHEN, CDR2 SYDVKM. The chain's CDR3 is CASSLRGGVYSQNSPLHF. The DNA of the CDR3 is TGTGCCAGCAGTTTACGGGGGGGGGTTTACAGTCAGAATTCACCCCTCCACTTT.

The V call is TRBV19, the J call TRBJ1-2, with 8 nucleotides matching TRBD1. The CDR3 length is 18 residues. Trimming removed 6 bases from V and 3 bases from J; junction bases left unmatched: 18. Germline values: CDR1 LNHDA, CDR2 SQIVND (reference sequence). CDR3 nucleotide sequence: TGTGCCAGTAGCTCCCGCGGGACAGGTCCCTTGGGGGACTATGGCTACACCTTC. It codes for CASSSRGTGPLGDYGYTF.

V usage is TRBV4-1 and J usage is TRBJ1-5, with TRBD1 as a possible D gene (5 bases). This CDR3 comprises 15 residues. CDR1 is MGHRA and CDR2 is YSYEKL in the germline V gene. V lost 0 bases to trimming and J lost 2 bases, with 8 bases between them. CDR3 amino acids: CASSQDRDGNQPQHF. The CDR3 DNA follows: TGCGCCAGCAGCCAAGACCGGGACGGCAATCAGCCCCAGCATTTT.

The chain has TRBV20-1 and TRBJ2-3; TRBD2 matches 12 bases. This CDR3 region has 17 residues. With 1 base clipped from V and 9 bases from J, the junction kept 14 bases outside the gene matches. The germline CDR1 and CDR2 sequences are DFQATT and SNEGSKA (reference sequence). The CDR3 DNA reads as TGCAGTGCTAGAGTCGGAGCTAGCGGGAGGGCCTTGGGGACGCAGTATTTT. Protein: CSARVGASGRALGTQYF.

This CDR3 reads CASSQERLRQGLETQYF. The CDR3 DNA sequence: TGCGCCAGCAGCCAAGAGAGACTTCGACAGGGCCTGGAGACCCAGTACTTC. This chain links TRBV4-1 with TRBJ2-5; TRBD1 aligns across 7 bases. V shed 0 bases, J shed 5 bases, and the junction held 12 bases outside the gene matches. Germline assignment: CDR1 MGHRA and CDR2 YSYEKL. The CDR3 totals 17 residues.